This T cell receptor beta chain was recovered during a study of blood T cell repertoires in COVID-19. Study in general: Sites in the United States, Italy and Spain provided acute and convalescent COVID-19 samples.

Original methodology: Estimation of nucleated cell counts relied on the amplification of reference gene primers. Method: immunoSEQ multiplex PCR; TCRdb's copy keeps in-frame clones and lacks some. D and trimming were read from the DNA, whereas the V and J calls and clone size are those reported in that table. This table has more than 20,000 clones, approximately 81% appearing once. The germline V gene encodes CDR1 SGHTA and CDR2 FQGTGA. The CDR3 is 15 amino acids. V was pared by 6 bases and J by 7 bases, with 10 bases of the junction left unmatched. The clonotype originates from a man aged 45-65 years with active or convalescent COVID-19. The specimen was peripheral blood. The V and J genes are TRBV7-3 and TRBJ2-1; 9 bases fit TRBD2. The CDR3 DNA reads TGTGCCAGCAGTTCAAGCCTTAGCGGGAGTAATGAGCAGTTCTTC. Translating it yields CASSSSLSGSNEQFF.